The source of this T cell receptor (beta chain) is a study of T cells in Graves' hyperthyroidism and ophthalmopathy. Study context: Staff took peripheral blood when the initial diagnosis was made, before any treatment began.

The CDR3 totals 18 residues. Looked up from germline, CDR1 is ENHRY and CDR2 is SYGVKD. V shed 4 bases and J 3 bases; nucleotides not matched to a gene: 10. Amplified regions were TCR beta CDR3 sequences from RNA transcripts. TCR CDR3 regions were first amplified by RT-PCR with HTBI primers. TCRdb re-analysed the multiplex PCR reads in MiXCR, keeping a single row per CDR3 protein. The sample lists some 460,000 distinct CDR3 sequences; 15% to 19% were seen once. This clonotype was detected ten times or more. The origin of this receptor is a woman between 18 and 29 years old with Graves' hyperthyroidism. The chain carries TRBV10-3 and TRBJ2-1; 12 bases fit TRBD1. Sequenced: blood. CDR3 in DNA: TGTGCCATCAGTGGAGGGACAGGGGGCCATGGGGGCTACAATGAGCAGTTCTTC. Its translation is CAISGGTGGHGGYNEQFF.